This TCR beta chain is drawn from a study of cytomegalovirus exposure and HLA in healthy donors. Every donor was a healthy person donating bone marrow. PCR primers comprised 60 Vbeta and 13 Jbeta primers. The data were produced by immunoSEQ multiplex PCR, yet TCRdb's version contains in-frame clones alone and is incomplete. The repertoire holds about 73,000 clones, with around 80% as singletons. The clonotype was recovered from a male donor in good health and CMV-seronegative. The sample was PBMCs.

The CDR3 protein is CASSDTSSDTQYF. The CDR3 DNA is TGTGCCAGCAGCGATACTTCATCAGATACGCAGTATTTT. This rearrangement joins TRBV7-9 to TRBJ2-3; D gene uncertain. The germline gives CDR1 SEHNR, CDR2 FQNEAQ (reference sequence). CDR3 length: 13 amino acids. The ends were cut back, 5 bases at V and 4 bases at J, with 10 bases in the middle. Combining the CDR3 with reference TRBV7-9 and TRBJ2-3 gives the whole variable domain DTGVSQNPRHKITKRGQNVTFRCDPISEHNRLYWYRQTLGQGPEFLTYFQNEAQLEKSRLLSDRFSAERPKGSFSTLEIQRTEQGDSAMYLCASSDTSSDTQYFGPGTRLTVL.